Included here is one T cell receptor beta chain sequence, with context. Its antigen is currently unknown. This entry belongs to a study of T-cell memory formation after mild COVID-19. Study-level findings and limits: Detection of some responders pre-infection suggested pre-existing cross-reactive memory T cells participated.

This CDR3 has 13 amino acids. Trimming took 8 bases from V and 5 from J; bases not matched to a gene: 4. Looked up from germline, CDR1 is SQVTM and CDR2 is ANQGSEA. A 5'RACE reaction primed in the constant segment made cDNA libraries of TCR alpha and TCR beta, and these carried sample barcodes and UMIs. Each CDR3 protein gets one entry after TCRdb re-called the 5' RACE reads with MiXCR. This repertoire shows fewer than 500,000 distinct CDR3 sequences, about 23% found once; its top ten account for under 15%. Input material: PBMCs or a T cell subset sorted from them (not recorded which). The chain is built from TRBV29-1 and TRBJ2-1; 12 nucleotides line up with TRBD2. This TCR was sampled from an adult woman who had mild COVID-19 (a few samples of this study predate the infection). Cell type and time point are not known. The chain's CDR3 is CSSGLAGNNEQFF. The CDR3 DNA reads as TGCAGCTCAGGACTAGCGGGGAACAATGAGCAGTTCTTC.